These T cell receptor beta chains were read from a single sample in a study of early T cells in non-severe SARS-CoV-2 infection. TCRdb re-called the 5' RACE reads with MiXCR, one entry per CDR3 protein. The data show around 50,000 distinct CDR3 sequences, approximately 7.6% seen once. The sample consisted of whole blood. These receptors all stem from an adult who was a healthcare worker with PCR-confirmed SARS-CoV-2 infection or an uninfected control (not recorded which). CDR3s include the opening cysteine and the closing phenylalanine or tryptophan. A D gene is named only where the DNA matches it firmly. Expanded clones are given a class, and other clones once, few, many or no size at all.

abundance	v_gene	d_gene	j_gene	len	CDR3aa	CDR3nt
many	TRBV12-3/TRBV12-4	TRBD2	TRBJ2-1	15	CASSRSAGGYNEQFF	TGTGCCAGCAGTAGATCCGCGGGGGGTTACAATGAGCAGTTCTTC
few	TRBV20-1	-	TRBJ2-7	12	CSATGTDYEQYF	TGCAGTGCAACCGGGACTGACTACGAGCAGTACTTC
many	TRBV20-1	TRBD2	TRBJ2-5	17	CSARNRLAGPTLETQYF	TGCAGTGCTAGGAACAGACTAGCGGGACCCACGTTGGAGACCCAGTACTTC
many	TRBV14	-	TRBJ2-1	12	CASSLRYNEQFF	TGTGCCAGCAGTCTCAGATACAATGAGCAGTTCTTC
few	TRBV20-1	-	TRBJ1-2	14	CSAAVRGALKGYTF	TGCAGTGCTGCCGTGCGGGGGGCCCTCAAGGGCTACACCTTC
many	TRBV4-2	-	TRBJ2-1	16	CASSQEVVQSYNEQFF	TGTGCCAGCAGCCAAGAAGTAGTTCAGAGCTACAATGAGCAGTTCTTC
many	TRBV29-1	TRBD2	TRBJ2-1	12	CSARAGGSEQFF	TGCAGCGCGAGAGCGGGGGGGTCTGAGCAGTTCTTC
few	TRBV13	TRBD2	TRBJ2-3	16	CASSLDGGATADTQYF	TGTGCCAGCAGCTTAGACGGGGGGGCCACAGCAGATACGCAGTATTTT
many	TRBV2	TRBD1	TRBJ1-1	16	CASSWSRDRLFTEAFF	TGTGCCAGCAGTTGGTCCCGGGACAGGTTATTTACTGAAGCTTTCTTT
-	TRBV7-2	-	TRBJ1-2	13	CASSRTVLYGYTF	TGTGCCAGCAGTCGGACAGTCCTCTATGGCTACACCTTC
many	TRBV7-2	-	TRBJ1-6	14	CASSLKKHNSPLHF	TGTGCCAGCAGCTTGAAAAAGCATAATTCACCCCTCCACTTT